This T cell receptor (beta chain) was sequenced during a study of shared clonotypes between healthy human individuals. A single count supports this clone. The run depth of the assay was deep. Per the study methods: ImmunoSEQ gave junction-only sequences without quality scores, so filtering differed. Assay: immunoSEQ multiplex PCR; the TCRdb copy retains only in-frame clones and omits some. That table is the source of V, J and clone size, and D and trimming were worked out from the DNA. The sample lists about 1.1 million clones, roughly 80% occurring once. CDR3 length: 13 residues. V shed 5 bases and J shed 4 bases, with 12 bases lying between them. CDR1 and CDR2 from the germline V gene are PRHDT and FYEKMQ (reference sequence).

Sequenced: memory CD4+ T cells from PBMCs. Described subset: CD45RA-negative fraction. The V and J genes are TRBV13 and TRBJ2-7, with a possible D match to TRBD2 (6 bases). This receptor was taken from a young man in good health. Some clones in this sample may be carry-over from other donors' samples. The CDR3 region has the DNA TGTGCCAGCAGCGCCGGGAGTGAGTACGAGCAGTACTTC. Its protein is CASSAGSEYEQYF.